The 3 T cell receptor beta chains reported below all come from one sample, sequenced in a study of siplizumab effects on memory and regulatory T cells. Method: immunoSEQ multiplex PCR; TCRdb's copy keeps in-frame clones and lacks some. The sample gives some 81,000 clones, roughly 94% of which show up once; less than 20% is in the top ten. Sequences were obtained from CD8+ T cells sorted from blood. The receptors here all came from a human donor in good health.

The V and J genes are TRBV9 and TRBJ2-2; 8 nucleotides line up with TRBD2. V gave up 1 base and J gave up 2 bases; unmatched junction bases: 16. The CDR3 covers 20 residues. Germline V gene sequence: CDR1 SGDLS, CDR2 YYNGEE. CDR3 bases: TGTGCCAGCAGCGTACCCTATGACGGACTAGCTCCTCATAACACCGGGGAGCTGTTTTTT. As protein: CASSVPYDGLAPHNTGELFF.

The rearrangement joins TRBV28 to TRBJ1-2, with TRBD1 matching over 12 bases. CDR3 length: 15 residues. Per the germline V gene, CDR1 is MDHEN and CDR2 is SYDVKM. V lost 3 bases to trimming and J lost 7 bases; unmatched junction nucleotides: 6. The CDR3, as DNA: TGTGCCAGCAGTTTTAGAGGGACAGGGGGCTCTGGCTACACCTTC. Encoded protein: CASSFRGTGGSGYTF.

This chain links TRBV29-1 with TRBJ2-7, with 9 bases identical to TRBD1. The CDR3 totals 14 residues. Germline V gene lookup returns CDR1 SQVTM and CDR2 ANQGSEA. Trimming took 6 bases from V and 4 from J; bases not matched to a gene: 10. The CDR3 bases are TGCAGCGTCGATACCGGGACAGGGAAGTACGAGCAGTACTTC. Translation: CSVDTGTGKYEQYF.